The 2 T cell receptor beta chains given below trace back to one sample, sequenced in a study of OX40 agonist ivuxolimab in advanced cancers. Generated by immunoSEQ multiplex PCR, the TCRdb table keeps only in-frame clones and is missing some. The sample consists of tens of thousands of clones, roughly four fifths of them appearing once. The input for sequencing was CD4+ or CD8+ T cells sorted from blood, taken in a trial of the OX40 agonist ivuxolimab. These receptor sequences come from an adult with an advanced solid tumor such as melanoma, head and neck, liver or kidney cancer.

V usage is TRBV14 and J usage is TRBJ2-7, with D possibly matching TRBD2 (5 bases). In germline, CDR1 is SGHDN, CDR2 FVKESK. The CDR3 spans 12 residues. Trimming removed 1 base from V and 6 bases from J, with 7 bases in between. In nucleotides, the CDR3 is TGTGCCAGCAGCCAAGCTAGCTTCGAGCAGTACTTC. Translating it yields CASSQASFEQYF.

V usage is TRBV4-3 and J usage is TRBJ2-7, with D tentatively TRBD2 (5 bases). There are 15 residues in the CDR3. Trimming stripped 0 bases from V and 7 bases from J, with 16 bases between. Germline loops: CDR1 LGHNA, CDR2 YSLEER. The CDR3 protein is CASSQDRTRGGEQYF. CDR3 sequence (DNA): TGCGCCAGCAGCCAAGATCGTACCCGGGGTGGAGAGCAGTACTTC.